Included here is one T cell receptor beta chain sequence, with context. The record originates from a study of cytomegalovirus exposure and HLA in healthy donors. Looked up from germline, CDR1 is SGHNT and CDR2 is YYREEE (reference sequence). This CDR3 has 13 amino acids. V lost 2 bases, J lost 4 bases, and 9 bases lay in between. Primers included in the PCR were 60 Vbeta and 13 Jbeta primers. Clones were sequenced by immunoSEQ multiplex PCR, and TCRdb holds only the in-frame ones, with some missing. Here the sample spans roughly 140,000 clones, roughly four fifths being singletons. The receptor's source is a man between 35 and 55 years old in good health and CMV-seropositive. The chain links TRBV5-4 to TRBJ1-2, with D perhaps matching TRBD1 (6 bases). The specimen was PBMCs. The CDR3 bases are TGTGCCAGCAGCTTAGACAGGATCTATGGCTACACCTTC. Residues: CASSLDRIYGYTF.